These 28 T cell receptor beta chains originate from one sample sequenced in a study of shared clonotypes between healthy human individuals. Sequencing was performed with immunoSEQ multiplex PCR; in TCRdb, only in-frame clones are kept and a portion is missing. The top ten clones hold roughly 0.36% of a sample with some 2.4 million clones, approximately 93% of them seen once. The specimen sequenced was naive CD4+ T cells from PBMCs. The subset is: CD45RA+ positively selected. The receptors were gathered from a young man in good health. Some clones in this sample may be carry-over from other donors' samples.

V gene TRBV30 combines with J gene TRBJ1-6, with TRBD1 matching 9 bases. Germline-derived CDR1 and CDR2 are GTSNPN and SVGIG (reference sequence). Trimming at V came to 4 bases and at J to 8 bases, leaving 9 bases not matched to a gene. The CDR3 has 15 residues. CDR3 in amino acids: CAWIAPGTGHSPLHF. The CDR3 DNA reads TGTGCCTGGATCGCCCCCGGGACAGGGCATTCACCCCTCCACTTT.

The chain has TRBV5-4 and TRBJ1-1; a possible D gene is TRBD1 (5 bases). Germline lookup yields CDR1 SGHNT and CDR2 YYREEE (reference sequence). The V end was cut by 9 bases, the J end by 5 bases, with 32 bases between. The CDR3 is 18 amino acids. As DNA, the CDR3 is TGTGCCACCCAACCTCGGGCAGGGAAGTTTATCGGGGAAACTGAAGCTTTCTTT. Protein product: CATQPRAGKFIGETEAFF.

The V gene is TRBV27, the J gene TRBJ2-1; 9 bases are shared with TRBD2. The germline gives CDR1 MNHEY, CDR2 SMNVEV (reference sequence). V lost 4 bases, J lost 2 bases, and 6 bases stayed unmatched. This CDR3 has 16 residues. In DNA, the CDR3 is TGTGCCAGCAGTTGGACTATAGCGGGAGCCTACAATGAGCAGTTCTTC. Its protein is CASSWTIAGAYNEQFF.

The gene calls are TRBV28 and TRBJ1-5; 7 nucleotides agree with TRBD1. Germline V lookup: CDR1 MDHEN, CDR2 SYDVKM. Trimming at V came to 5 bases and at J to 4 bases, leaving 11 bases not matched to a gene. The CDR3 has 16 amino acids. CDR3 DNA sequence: TGTGCCAGCAGTACGGGACAGATGCTGGGAAATCAGCCCCAGCATTTT. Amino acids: CASSTGQMLGNQPQHF.

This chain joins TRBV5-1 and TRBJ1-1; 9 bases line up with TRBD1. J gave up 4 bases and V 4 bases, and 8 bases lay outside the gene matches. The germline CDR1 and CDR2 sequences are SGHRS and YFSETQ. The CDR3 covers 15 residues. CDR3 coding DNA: TGCGCCAGCAGCGTTCAACAGGGGGCGGCCACTGAAGCTTTCTTT. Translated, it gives CASSVQQGAATEAFF.

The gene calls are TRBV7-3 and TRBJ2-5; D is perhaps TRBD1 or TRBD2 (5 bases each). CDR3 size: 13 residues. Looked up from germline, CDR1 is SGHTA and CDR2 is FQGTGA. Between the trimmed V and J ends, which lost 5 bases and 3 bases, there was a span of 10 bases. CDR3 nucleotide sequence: TGTGCCAGCAGCCCGGGGCACAAAGAGACCCAGTACTTC. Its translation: CASSPGHKETQYF.

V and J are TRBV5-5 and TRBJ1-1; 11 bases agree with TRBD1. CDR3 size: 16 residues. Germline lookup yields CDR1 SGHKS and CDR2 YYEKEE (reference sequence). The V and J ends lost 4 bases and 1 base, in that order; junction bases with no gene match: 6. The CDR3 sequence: CASSPGQGVSNTEAFF. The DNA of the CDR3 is TGTGCCAGCAGCCCGGGACAGGGGGTATCGAACACTGAAGCTTTCTTT.

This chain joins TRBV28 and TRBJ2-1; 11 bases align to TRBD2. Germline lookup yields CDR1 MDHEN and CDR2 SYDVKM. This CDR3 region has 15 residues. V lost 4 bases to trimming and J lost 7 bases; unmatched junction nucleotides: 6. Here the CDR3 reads CASSYPTSGINEQFF. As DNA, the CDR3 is TGTGCCAGCAGTTACCCGACTAGCGGGATTAATGAGCAGTTCTTC.

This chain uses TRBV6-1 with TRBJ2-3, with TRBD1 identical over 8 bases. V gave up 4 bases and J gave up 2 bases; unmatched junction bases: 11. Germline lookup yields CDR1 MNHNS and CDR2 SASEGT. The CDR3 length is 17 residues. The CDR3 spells CASSAQGAGLNTDTQYF. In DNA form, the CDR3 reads TGTGCCAGCAGTGCGCAGGGGGCGGGATTGAACACAGATACGCAGTATTTT.

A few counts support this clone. CDR3 sequence: CASSPLDTDYGYTF. CDR3 bases: TGTGCCAGCTCACCATTGGACACAGACTATGGCTACACCTTC. The chain employs TRBV18 and TRBJ1-2, with TRBD1 as a possible D gene (5 bases). Germline V gene data show CDR1 as KGHSH and CDR2 as LQKENI. V shed 2 bases and J shed 3 bases, with 10 bases lying between them. The CDR3 totals 14 residues.

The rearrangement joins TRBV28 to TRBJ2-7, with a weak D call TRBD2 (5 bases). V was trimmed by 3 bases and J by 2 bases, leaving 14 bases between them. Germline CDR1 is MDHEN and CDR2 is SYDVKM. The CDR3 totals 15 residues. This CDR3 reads CASSFLGVKPYEQYF. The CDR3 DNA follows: TGTGCCAGCAGTTTCCTCGGGGTCAAACCCTACGAGCAGTACTTC.

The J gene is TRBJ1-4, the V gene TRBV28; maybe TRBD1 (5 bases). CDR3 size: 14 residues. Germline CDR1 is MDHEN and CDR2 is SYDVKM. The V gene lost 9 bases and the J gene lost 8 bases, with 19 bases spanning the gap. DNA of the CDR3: TGTGCCAGTTATAGAGGACAATCGTGGGAAAAACTGTTTTTT. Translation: CASYRGQSWEKLFF.

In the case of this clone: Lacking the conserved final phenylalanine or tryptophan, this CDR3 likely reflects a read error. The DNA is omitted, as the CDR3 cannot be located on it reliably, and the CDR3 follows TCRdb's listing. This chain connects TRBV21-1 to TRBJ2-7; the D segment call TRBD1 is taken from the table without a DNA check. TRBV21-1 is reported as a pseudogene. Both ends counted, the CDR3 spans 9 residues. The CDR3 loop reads CASSPRQGH.

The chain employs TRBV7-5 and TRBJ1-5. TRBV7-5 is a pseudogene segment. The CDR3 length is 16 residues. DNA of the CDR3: TGTGCCAGAATTGCTACTCCCCTTTATAGCAATCAGCCCCAGCATTTT. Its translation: CARIATPLYSNQPQHF.

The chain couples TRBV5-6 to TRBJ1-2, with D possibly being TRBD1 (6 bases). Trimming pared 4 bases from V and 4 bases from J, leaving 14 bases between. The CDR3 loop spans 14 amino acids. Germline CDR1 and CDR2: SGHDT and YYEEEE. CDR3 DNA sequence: TGTGCCAGCAGCCGCACAGGGCCTGGCTATGGCTACACCTTC. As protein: CASSRTGPGYGYTF.

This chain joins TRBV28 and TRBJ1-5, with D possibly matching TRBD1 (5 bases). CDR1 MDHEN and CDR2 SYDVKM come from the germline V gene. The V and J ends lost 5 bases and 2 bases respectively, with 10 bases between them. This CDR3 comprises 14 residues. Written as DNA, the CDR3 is TGTGCCAGCAGTGTTTCACAGGGCAATCAGCCCCAGCATTTT. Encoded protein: CASSVSQGNQPQHF.

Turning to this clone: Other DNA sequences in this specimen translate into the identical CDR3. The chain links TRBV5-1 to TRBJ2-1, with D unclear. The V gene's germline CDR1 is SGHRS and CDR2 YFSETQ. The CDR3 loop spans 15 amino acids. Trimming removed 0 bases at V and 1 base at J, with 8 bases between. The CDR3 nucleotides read TGCGCCAGCAGCTTGGATCAAGGGTCCTACAATGAGCAGTTCTTC. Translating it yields CASSLDQGSYNEQFF.

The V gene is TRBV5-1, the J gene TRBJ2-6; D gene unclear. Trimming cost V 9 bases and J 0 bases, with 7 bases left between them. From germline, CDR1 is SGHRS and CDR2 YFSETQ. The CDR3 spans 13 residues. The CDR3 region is CAISDSGANVLTF. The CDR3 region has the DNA TGCGCCATCAGTGACTCTGGGGCCAACGTCCTGACTTTC.

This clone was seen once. As DNA, the CDR3 is TGTGCCAGCAGTGAAAGGGCGGGAGCCAACACCGGGGAGCTGTTTTTT. Residues: CASSERAGANTGELFF. V gene TRBV6-1 combines with J gene TRBJ2-2; 7 bases fit TRBD2. The CDR3 consists of 16 residues. The germline V gene has CDR1 MNHNS and CDR2 SASEGT. Losses at the gene ends were 2 bases for V and 2 bases for J; bases not matched to a gene: 5.

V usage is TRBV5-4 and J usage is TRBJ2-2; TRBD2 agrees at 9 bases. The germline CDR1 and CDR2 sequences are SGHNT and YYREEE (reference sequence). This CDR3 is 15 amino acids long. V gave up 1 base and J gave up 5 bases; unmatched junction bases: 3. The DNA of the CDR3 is TGTGCCAGCAGCTTGAGACTAGCGGAAACCGGGGAGCTGTTTTTT. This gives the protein CASSLRLAETGELFF.

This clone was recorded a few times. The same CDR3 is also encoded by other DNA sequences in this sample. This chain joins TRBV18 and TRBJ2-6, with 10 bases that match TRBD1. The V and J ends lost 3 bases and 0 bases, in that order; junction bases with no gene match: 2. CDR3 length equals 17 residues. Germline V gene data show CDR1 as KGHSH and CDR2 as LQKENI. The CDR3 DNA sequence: TGTGCCAGCTCACCGGGACAGGGGAGCTCTGGGGCCAACGTCCTGACTTTC. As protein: CASSPGQGSSGANVLTF.

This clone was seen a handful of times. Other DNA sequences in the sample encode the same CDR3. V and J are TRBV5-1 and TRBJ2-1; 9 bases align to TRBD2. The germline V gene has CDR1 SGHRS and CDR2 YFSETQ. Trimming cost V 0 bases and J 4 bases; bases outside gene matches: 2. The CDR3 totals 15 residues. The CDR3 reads CASSLVAGVYNEQFF. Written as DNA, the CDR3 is TGCGCCAGCAGCTTGGTAGCGGGAGTATACAATGAGCAGTTCTTC.

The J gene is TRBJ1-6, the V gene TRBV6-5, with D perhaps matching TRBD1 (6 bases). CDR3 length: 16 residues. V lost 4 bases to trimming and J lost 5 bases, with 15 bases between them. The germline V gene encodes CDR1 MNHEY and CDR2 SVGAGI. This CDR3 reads CASSSKTGDHNSPLHF. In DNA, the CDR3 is TGTGCCAGCAGTTCGAAGACAGGAGACCATAATTCACCCCTCCACTTT.

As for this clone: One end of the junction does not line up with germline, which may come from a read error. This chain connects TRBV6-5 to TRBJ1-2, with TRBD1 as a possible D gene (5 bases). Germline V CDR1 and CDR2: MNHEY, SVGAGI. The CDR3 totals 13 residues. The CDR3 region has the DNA TGTGCCAGCAGCTACTCATCAGGGACTGGCTACACCTTC. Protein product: CASSYSSGTGYTF.

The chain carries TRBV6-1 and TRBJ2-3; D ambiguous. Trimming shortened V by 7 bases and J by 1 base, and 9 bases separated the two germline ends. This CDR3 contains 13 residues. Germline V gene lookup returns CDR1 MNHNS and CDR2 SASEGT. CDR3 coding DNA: TGTGCCAGCAAAAGACTTGGCACAGATACGCAGTATTTT. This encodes CASKRLGTDTQYF.

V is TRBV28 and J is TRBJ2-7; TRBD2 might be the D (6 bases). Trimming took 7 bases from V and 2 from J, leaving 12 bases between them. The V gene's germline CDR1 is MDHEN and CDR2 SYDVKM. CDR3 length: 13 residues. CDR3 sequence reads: CASKGRDTYEQYF. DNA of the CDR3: TGTGCCAGCAAAGGGCGGGATACCTACGAGCAGTACTTC.

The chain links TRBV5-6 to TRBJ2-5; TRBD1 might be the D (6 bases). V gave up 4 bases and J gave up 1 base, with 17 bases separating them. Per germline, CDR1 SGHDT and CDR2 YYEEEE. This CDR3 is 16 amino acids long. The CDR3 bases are TGTGCCAGCAGCCCGCGGGCTGGGACACCCCAAGAGACCCAGTACTTC. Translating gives CASSPRAGTPQETQYF.

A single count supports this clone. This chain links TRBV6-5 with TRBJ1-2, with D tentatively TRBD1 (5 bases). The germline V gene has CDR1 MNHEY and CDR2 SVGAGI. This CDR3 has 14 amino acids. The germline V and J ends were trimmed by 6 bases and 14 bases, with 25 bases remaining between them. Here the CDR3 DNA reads TGTGCCAGCAGGCCTAGACAGAGGGACTATGTCGGAACCTTC. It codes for CASRPRQRDYVGTF.